These 31 T cell receptor beta chains came from one sample sequenced in a study of early T cells in non-severe SARS-CoV-2 infection. A single record per CDR3 protein comes from TCRdb applying MiXCR to the 5' RACE reads. The table includes about 48,000 distinct CDR3 sequences, approximately 9.8% detected once. The sample taken for sequencing was whole blood. These receptor sequences come from an adult who was a healthcare worker with PCR-confirmed SARS-CoV-2 infection or an uninfected control (not recorded which).

This clonotype was observed at least ten times. One end of the junction does not line up with germline, which may come from a read error. The chain joins TRBV5-4 to TRBJ1-2; D possibly corresponds to TRBD1 (6 bases). CDR1 and CDR2 from the germline V gene are SGHNT and YYREEE (reference sequence). This CDR3 region has 14 residues. CDR3 amino acids: CASSLANSGGGKIF. The CDR3 bases are TGTGCCAGCAGCTTGGCCAACTCGGGAGGGGGAAAGATCTTC.

The chain uses TRBV27 and TRBJ2-3, with D perhaps TRBD2 (5 bases). V shed 5 bases and J shed 3 bases, with 12 bases lying between them. There are 14 residues in the CDR3. In germline, CDR1 is MNHEY, CDR2 SMNVEV (reference sequence). CDR3 loop: CASSRDLATDTQYF. The CDR3 DNA reads TGTGCCAGCAGTCGGGATTTAGCAACAGATACGCAGTATTTT.

This clonotype was picked up a small number of times. This chain links TRBV12-3 or TRBV12-4 with TRBJ2-7, with D hard to call. The CDR3 consists of 12 residues. Trimming removed 3 bases at V and 7 bases at J, with 10 bases between. The CDR3 region has the DNA TGTGCCAGCAGTTTTAACCTACGGGAGCAGTACTTC. The encoded protein is CASSFNLREQYF.

This clonotype is categorized as large. V gene TRBV9 combines with J gene TRBJ1-2; D call uncertain. V lost 0 bases and J 0 bases, leaving 6 bases between the germline ends. Per germline, CDR1 SGDLS and CDR2 YYNGEE. The CDR3 spans 14 residues. This CDR3 reads CASSVGEPNYGYTF. Here the CDR3 DNA reads TGTGCCAGCAGCGTAGGAGAACCTAACTATGGCTACACCTTC.

The genes are TRBV29-1 and TRBJ1-5; 9 nucleotides agree with TRBD1. J lost 5 bases, V lost 6 bases, and 5 bases had no gene match. Germline assignment: CDR1 SQVTM and CDR2 ANQGSEA. This CDR3 region has 13 residues. The CDR3 bases are TGCAGCGTCGGGACAGGGAGGCATCAGCCCCAGCATTTT. It is translated as CSVGTGRHQPQHF.

This clonotype was seen more than once but under ten times. This sequence joins TRBV12-3 or TRBV12-4 and TRBJ1-1; D might be TRBD1 (6 bases). The CDR3 runs 13 residues. V lost 6 bases and J lost 4, with 12 bases in between. The CDR3 reads CASRPMGATEAFF. Written as DNA, the CDR3 is TGTGCCAGCAGGCCCATGGGGGCCACTGAAGCTTTCTTT.

This clonotype was counted many times. The rearrangement joins TRBV18 to TRBJ1-2, with D unclear. Looked up from germline, CDR1 is KGHSH and CDR2 is LQKENI. Trimming took 4 bases from V and 5 from J, leaving 8 bases between them. The CDR3 consists of 12 residues. The DNA for the CDR3 is TGTGCCAGCTCACTGGACGGGTATGGCTACACCTTC. Amino acid sequence: CASSLDGYGYTF.

This clonotype showed up just a few times. This chain links TRBV6-1 with TRBJ1-5; TRBD1 matches 7 bases. This CDR3 comprises 13 residues. Germline assignment: CDR1 MNHNS and CDR2 SASEGT. The J segment lost 0 bases and the V segment lost 8 bases, leaving 1 base of the junction unmatched. The CDR3 nucleotides are TGTGCCAGCTGGGACAGTAGCAATCAGCCCCAGCATTTT. This sequence encodes CASWDSSNQPQHF.

Ten or more counts support this clonotype. The V call is TRBV6-5, the J call TRBJ2-1; perhaps TRBD1 as D (5 bases). Between the trimmed V and J ends, which lost 7 bases and 6 bases, there was a span of 16 bases. This CDR3 is 14 amino acids long. Per germline, CDR1 MNHEY and CDR2 SVGAGI. DNA of the CDR3: TGTGCCAGCACTGCCGATATACAGGTCAATGAGCAGTTCTTC. It encodes CASTADIQVNEQFF.

This chain links TRBV3-1 with TRBJ2-7; 11 positions match TRBD2. In germline, CDR1 is LGHDT, CDR2 YNNKEL (reference sequence). Unmatched junction bases numbered 2, after V lost 3 bases and J lost 1 base. The CDR3 sequence is 15 residues long. The CDR3: CASSHGTSGSYEQYF. CDR3 nucleotide sequence: TGTGCCAGCAGCCATGGGACTAGCGGTTCCTACGAGCAGTACTTC.

This chain links TRBV5-1 with TRBJ2-1; 10 nucleotides agree with TRBD2. Trimming removed 4 bases from V and 10 bases from J; junction bases left unmatched: 2. The CDR3 is 12 amino acids. The germline V gene has CDR1 SGHRS and CDR2 YFSETQ. The CDR3 DNA sequence: TGCGCCAGCAGCCGGACTAGCGGCGAGCAGTTCTTC. Translation gives CASSRTSGEQFF.

This clonotype turned up a few times. The V call is TRBV4-1, the J call TRBJ1-6; perhaps TRBD1 as D (6 bases). Germline lookup yields CDR1 MGHRA and CDR2 YSYEKL. Trimming removed 4 bases from V and 7 bases from J, with 20 bases in between. The CDR3 totals 17 residues. This CDR3 reads CASSLGGRGHVNSPLHF. The CDR3 nucleotides read TGCGCCAGCAGCCTCGGCGGCAGGGGACATGTGAATTCACCCCTCCACTTT.

This clonotype has just a few counts. This chain connects TRBV5-1 to TRBJ2-3; no clear D gene. The CDR3 is 16 residues long. The germline V gene has CDR1 SGHRS and CDR2 YFSETQ. Between the trimmed V and J ends, which lost 0 bases and 0 bases, there was a span of 11 bases. CDR3 protein: CASSLALLPSTDTQYF. Here the CDR3 DNA reads TGCGCCAGCAGCTTGGCGTTGCTCCCTAGCACAGATACGCAGTATTTT.

The chain joins TRBV19 to TRBJ1-2; D is perhaps TRBD1 (5 bases). The V and J ends lost 5 bases and 2 bases respectively, with 21 bases between them. Germline lookup yields CDR1 LNHDA and CDR2 SQIVND (reference sequence). This CDR3 comprises 17 residues. The chain's CDR3 is CASSPGLRAGRNYGYTF. As DNA, the CDR3 is TGTGCCAGTAGTCCAGGCCTCCGGGCGGGACGCAACTATGGCTACACCTTC.

This clonotype was observed at least ten times. Relative to the germline gene, one junction end is altered; a read error may explain this. The rearrangement uses TRBV7-9 and TRBJ2-2; 8 nucleotides agree with TRBD1. The germline gives CDR1 SEHNR, CDR2 FQNEAQ (reference sequence). The CDR3 length is 16 residues. CDR3 sequence (DNA): TGTGCCAGCACCTTAACCGGGACAGGAAACACCGGGGAGCTGTTTTTT. Amino acids: CASTLTGTGNTGELFF.

This clonotype was found many times. The chain employs TRBV28 and TRBJ1-2, with a weak D call TRBD1 (5 bases). Germline loops: CDR1 MDHEN, CDR2 SYDVKM. Trimming removed 3 bases from V and 8 bases from J, with 19 bases in between. This CDR3 comprises 15 residues. The CDR3 region is CASSLSPGKTRGYTF. Here the CDR3 DNA reads TGTGCCAGCAGTTTGTCCCCAGGGAAAACACGGGGCTACACCTTC.

This clonotype was observed at least ten times. The chain combines TRBV5-5 with TRBJ1-1; D gene ambiguous. The germline CDR1 and CDR2 sequences are SGHKS and YYEKEE (reference sequence). The V and J ends lost 2 bases and 0 bases respectively, with 8 bases between them. The CDR3 sequence is 14 residues long. The DNA for the CDR3 is TGTGCCAGCAGCTTCTCCGGTATGAACACTGAAGCTTTCTTT. Protein sequence: CASSFSGMNTEAFF.

As to this clonotype: A much larger clone lies one base from this, so it may be a read error. The chain employs TRBV4-1 and TRBJ2-7, with 9 bases lining up with TRBD1. Germline loops: CDR1 MGHRA, CDR2 YSYEKL. The CDR3 extends over 16 amino acids. The CDR3 loop is CASNQDGGTGKHEQYF. The CDR3 DNA follows: TGCGCCAGCAACCAAGATGGTGGGACAGGGAAACACGAGCAGTACTTC.

This clonotype was counted a few times. The chain is built from TRBV7-8 and TRBJ2-7; 8 bases align to TRBD2. The CDR3 is made up of 17 amino acids. V gave up 4 bases and J gave up 6 bases; unmatched junction bases: 17. Germline CDR1 and CDR2: SGHVS and FQNEAQ. This CDR3 is CASSSRGGRRTSTEQYF. The CDR3 DNA is TGTGCCAGCAGCTCCCGGGGCGGGAGGAGGACTAGCACCGAGCAGTACTTC.

This clonotype came up many times. The rearrangement joins TRBV28 to TRBJ1-6, with D possibly matching TRBD1 (5 bases). V gave up 9 bases and J gave up 8 bases, with 14 bases separating them. CDR3 length: 13 amino acids. Germline-derived CDR1 and CDR2 are MDHEN and SYDVKM. CDR3 in DNA: TGTGCCAGTAGGGTCAGGGAGGATTCACCCCTCCACTTT. It yields the protein CASRVREDSPLHF.

This clonotype was found a few times. In DNA, the CDR3 is TGCGCCAGCAGCTCCACCGGGACACCTGCCAAAAACATTCAGTACTTC. This sequence encodes CASSSTGTPAKNIQYF. V is TRBV5-1 and J is TRBJ2-4, with a tentative D call TRBD1 (6 bases). Per the germline V gene, CDR1 is SGHRS and CDR2 is YFSETQ. This CDR3 is 16 amino acids long. The V end lost 3 bases, the J end lost 1 base, and 14 bases lay between the germline ends.

The chain joins TRBV10-3 to TRBJ1-1; D gene ambiguous. V dropped 5 bases and J dropped 0 bases, with 10 bases sitting between them. Per the germline V gene, CDR1 is ENHRY and CDR2 is SYGVKD. This CDR3 spans 14 amino acids. The CDR3: CAISMEAMNTEAFF. The CDR3 nucleotides are TGTGCCATCAGTATGGAAGCTATGAACACTGAAGCTTTCTTT.

In this sample, this clonotype turned up a few times. The rearrangement joins TRBV7-2 to TRBJ2-1; 7 bases agree with TRBD2. CDR3 length: 16 amino acids. J gave up 5 bases and V 0 bases, and 7 bases lay outside the gene matches. Germline V gene lookup returns CDR1 SGHTA and CDR2 FQGNSA. The CDR3 here is CASSLAGASGHNEQFF. CDR3 nucleotide sequence: TGTGCCAGCAGCTTAGCCGGGGCTAGCGGCCACAATGAGCAGTTCTTC.

This clonotype was seen a few times. V and J are TRBV7-3 and TRBJ2-1, with D perhaps given as TRBD1 or TRBD2 (5 bases each). The germline V gene encodes CDR1 SGHTA and CDR2 FQGTGA. Trimming left V 5 bases short and J 5 bases short, with 16 bases between. The CDR3 is 15 residues long. The CDR3 loop is CASSRDVGVHNEQFF. CDR3 DNA sequence: TGTGCCAGCAGCCGGGACGTTGGTGTTCACAATGAGCAGTTCTTC.

This clonotype has a count of ten or more. The V gene is TRBV30, the J gene TRBJ1-2; 7 bases line up with TRBD1. This CDR3 has 13 amino acids. V lost 2 bases and J lost 6; bases outside the gene matches: 6. Germline values: CDR1 GTSNPN, CDR2 SVGIG (reference sequence). The CDR3: CAWSYRDRDGYTF. DNA of the CDR3: TGTGCCTGGAGTTACCGGGACAGAGATGGCTACACCTTC.

This clonotype was found a few times. The chain couples TRBV7-9 to TRBJ1-4; no clear D. This CDR3 region has 14 residues. Trimming shortened V by 5 bases and J by 7 bases, and 14 bases separated the two germline ends. CDR1 and CDR2 from the germline V gene are SEHNR and FQNEAQ (reference sequence). CDR3 in amino acids: CASSPLSTGEKLFF. Here the CDR3 DNA reads TGTGCCAGCAGCCCACTCAGCACGGGTGAAAAACTGTTTTTT. The complete variable domain, with remaining parts taken from reference TRBV7-9 and TRBJ1-4, reads DTGVSQNPRHKITKRGQNVTFRCDPISEHNRLYWYRQTLGQGPEFLTYFQNEAQLEKSRLLSDRFSAERPKGSFSTLEIQRTEQGDSAMYLCASSPLSTGEKLFFGSGTQLSVL.

In its sample, this clonotype was seen once. The J gene is TRBJ2-7, the V gene TRBV7-8, with D possibly being TRBD1 or TRBD2 (5 bases each). The germline CDR1 and CDR2 sequences are SGHVS and FQNEAQ. V was pared by 8 bases and J by 0 bases, with 11 bases between. CDR3 length: 13 residues. Written as DNA, the CDR3 is TGTGCCAGCCCCTGGGGGTTCTCCTACGAGCAGTACTTC. Translating gives CASPWGFSYEQYF. The full variable domain, with the rest looked up from reference TRBV7-8 and TRBJ2-7, is GAGVSQSPRYKVAKRGQDVALRCDPISGHVSLFWYQQALGQGPEFLTYFQNEAQLDKSGLPSDRFFAERPEGSVSTLKIQRTQQEDSAVYLCASPWGFSYEQYFGPGTRLTVT.

In its sample, this clonotype was seen a few times. The chain couples TRBV20-1 to TRBJ1-2; 7 nucleotides line up with TRBD1. The CDR3 length is 15 residues. Per the germline V gene, CDR1 is DFQATT and CDR2 is SNEGSKA (reference sequence). Unmatched junction bases numbered 12, after V lost 4 bases and J lost 4 bases. The CDR3 DNA reads as TGCAGTGCTATTCCCCAGGGGGATTTTATCTATGGCTACACCTTC. The encoded protein is CSAIPQGDFIYGYTF.

This clonotype was counted a few times. The chain is built from TRBV11-1 and TRBJ2-2; D uncertain. Germline assignment: CDR1 SGHAT and CDR2 FQDESV (reference sequence). Trimming took 5 bases from V and 3 from J, leaving 4 bases between them. This CDR3 has 12 residues. This chain's CDR3 is CASSQYTGELFF. The CDR3, as DNA: TGTGCCAGCAGCCAATACACCGGGGAGCTGTTTTTT.

This chain connects TRBV15 to TRBJ1-5; D unresolved. V lost 4 bases, J lost 3 bases, and 7 bases lay in between. Germline CDR1 and CDR2: LNHNV and YYDKDF (reference sequence). The CDR3 consists of 13 residues. CDR3 in amino acids: CATSNRYNQPQHF. Written as DNA, the CDR3 is TGTGCCACCAGCAACAGATACAATCAGCCCCAGCATTTT.

This clonotype was recorded many times. The V and J genes are TRBV27 and TRBJ2-1; D possibly uses TRBD1 or TRBD2 (5 bases each). V was shortened by 5 bases and J by 6 bases, with 14 bases between the two germline ends. Germline V CDR1 and CDR2: MNHEY, SMNVEV (reference sequence). CDR3 length equals 14 residues. For the CDR3, the DNA is TGTGCCAGCAGTACTCCCGGGACCCTCAATGAGCAGTTCTTC. Its translation: CASSTPGTLNEQFF.